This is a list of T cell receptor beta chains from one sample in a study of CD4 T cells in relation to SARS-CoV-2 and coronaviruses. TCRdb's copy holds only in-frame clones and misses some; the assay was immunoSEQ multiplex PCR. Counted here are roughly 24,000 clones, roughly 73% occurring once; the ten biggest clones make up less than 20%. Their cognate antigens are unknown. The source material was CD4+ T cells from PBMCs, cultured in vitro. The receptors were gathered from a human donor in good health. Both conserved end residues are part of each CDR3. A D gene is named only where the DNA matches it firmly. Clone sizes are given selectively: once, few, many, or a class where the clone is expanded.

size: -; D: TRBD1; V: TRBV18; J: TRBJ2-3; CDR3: CASSPPAGTGGTDTQYF; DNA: TGTGCCAGCTCACCACCGGCCGGGACAGGGGGCACAGATACGCAGTATTTT
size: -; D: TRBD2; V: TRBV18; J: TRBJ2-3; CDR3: CASSRGVAGEDTQYF; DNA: TGTGCCAGCTCACGAGGGGTAGCGGGAGAAGATACGCAGTATTTT
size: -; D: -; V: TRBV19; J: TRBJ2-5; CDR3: CASSLVGLETQYF; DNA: TGTGCCAGTAGTTTGGTAGGGTTGGAGACCCAGTACTTC
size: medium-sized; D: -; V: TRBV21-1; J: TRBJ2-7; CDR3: CASPRDLSRGTPYEQYF; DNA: TGTGCCAGCCCCCGGGATCTCAGTCGCGGAACCCCCTACGAGCAGTACTTC
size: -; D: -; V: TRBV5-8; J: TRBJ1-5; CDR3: CASSLEQYNQPQHF; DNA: TGTGCCAGCAGCTTGGAGCAGTATAATCAGCCCCAGCATTTT
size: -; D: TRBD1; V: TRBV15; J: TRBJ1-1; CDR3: CATSTRTGIRAFF; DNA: TGTGCCACCAGCACGAGGACAGGGATCCGAGCTTTCTTT
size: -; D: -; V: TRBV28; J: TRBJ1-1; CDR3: CASSLIGEVNTEAFF; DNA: TGTGCCAGCAGTTTAATCGGCGAAGTCAACACTGAAGCTTTCTTT
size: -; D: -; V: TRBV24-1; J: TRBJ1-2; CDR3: CATSVSGRGYTF; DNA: TGTGCCACCAGTGTTTCCGGGAGGGGCTACACCTTC
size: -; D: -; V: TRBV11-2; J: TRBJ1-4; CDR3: CASRIMGEKLFF; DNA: TGTGCCAGCAGGATCATGGGGGAAAAACTGTTTTTT
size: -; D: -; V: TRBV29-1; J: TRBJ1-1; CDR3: CSVDQAPGTEAFF; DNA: TGCAGCGTTGACCAGGCCCCGGGCACTGAAGCTTTCTTT
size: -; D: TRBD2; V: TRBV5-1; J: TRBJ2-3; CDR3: CASSGGTSAGTDTQYF; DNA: TGCGCCAGCAGCGGAGGGACTAGCGCTGGCACAGATACGCAGTATTTT
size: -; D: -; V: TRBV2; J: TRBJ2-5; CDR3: CASSEDRSGETQYF; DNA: TGTGCCAGCAGTGAAGACAGGTCTGGAGAGACCCAGTACTTC
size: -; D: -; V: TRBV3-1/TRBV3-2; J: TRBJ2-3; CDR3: CASSNRQSTDTQYF; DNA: TGTGCCAGCAGCAACCGACAGTCCACAGATACGCAGTATTTT
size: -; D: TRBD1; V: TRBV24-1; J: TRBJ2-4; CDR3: CATSAPGQGGVQYF; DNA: TGTGCCACCAGTGCACCGGGACAGGGTGGGGTTCAGTACTTC
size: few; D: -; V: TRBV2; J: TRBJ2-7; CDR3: CASSVGGAYEQYF; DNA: TGTGCCAGCAGTGTCGGGGGCGCGTACGAGCAGTACTTC
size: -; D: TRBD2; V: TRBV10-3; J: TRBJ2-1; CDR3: CATATAGAGVGEQFF; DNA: TGTGCCACAGCTACCGCGGGAGCTGGAGTAGGTGAGCAGTTCTTC
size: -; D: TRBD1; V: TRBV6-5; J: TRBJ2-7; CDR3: CASREVTGLDEQYF; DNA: TGTGCCAGCAGGGAGGTGACAGGGTTAGACGAGCAGTACTTC
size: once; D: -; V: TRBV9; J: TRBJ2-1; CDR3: CASSVGYNEQFF; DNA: TGTGCCAGCAGCGTAGGTTACAATGAGCAGTTCTTC
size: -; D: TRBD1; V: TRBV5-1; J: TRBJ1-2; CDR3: CASSLGDRGYGYTF; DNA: TGCGCCAGCAGCTTGGGGGACAGGGGCTATGGCTACACCTTC
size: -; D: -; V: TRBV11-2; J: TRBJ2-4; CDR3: CASSLDRATKNIQYF; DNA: TGTGCCAGCAGCTTAGACAGGGCTACCAAAAACATTCAGTACTTC
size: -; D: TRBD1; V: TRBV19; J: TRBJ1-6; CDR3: CASSRDRAGSYNSPLHF; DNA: TGTGCCAGTAGTCGGGACAGGGCCGGCTCCTATAATTCACCCCTCCACTTT
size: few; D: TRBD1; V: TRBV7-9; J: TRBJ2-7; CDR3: CASASPGQGRGEQYF; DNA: TGTGCCAGCGCCTCCCCCGGACAGGGCCGGGGGGAGCAGTACTTC
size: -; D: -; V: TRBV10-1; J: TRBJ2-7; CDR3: CASSEQIGGNEQYF; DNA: TGCGCCAGCAGTGAGCAAATCGGAGGAAACGAGCAGTACTTC
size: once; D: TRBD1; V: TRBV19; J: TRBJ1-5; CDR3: CASSMGQGNRGNQPQHF; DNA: TGTGCCAGTAGTATGGGACAGGGAAATAGGGGCAATCAGCCCCAGCATTTT
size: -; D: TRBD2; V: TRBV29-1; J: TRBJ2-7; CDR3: CSVEDPGGSYEQYF; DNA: TGCAGCGTTGAAGATCCGGGGGGATCCTACGAGCAGTACTTC
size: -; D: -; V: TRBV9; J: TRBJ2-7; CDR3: CASSVASIGEQYF; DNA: TGTGCCAGCAGCGTAGCTAGTATTGGCGAGCAGTACTTC
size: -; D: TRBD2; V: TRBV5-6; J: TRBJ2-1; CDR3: CASSFRAGVYNEQFF; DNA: TGTGCCAGCAGCTTTCGAGCGGGAGTTTACAATGAGCAGTTCTTC
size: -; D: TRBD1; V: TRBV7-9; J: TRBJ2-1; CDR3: CASSRDRVSYNEQFF; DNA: TGTGCCAGCAGCCGGGACAGGGTTTCCTACAATGAGCAGTTCTTC
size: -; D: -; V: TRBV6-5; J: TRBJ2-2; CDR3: CASRKGTLNTGELFF; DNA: TGTGCCAGCAGAAAAGGGACTTTGAACACCGGGGAGCTGTTTTTT
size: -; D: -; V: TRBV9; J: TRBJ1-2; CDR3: CASSADRNYGYTF; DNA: TGTGCCAGCAGCGCCGACAGAAACTATGGCTACACCTTC
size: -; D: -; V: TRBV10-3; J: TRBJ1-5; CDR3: CAISESGRDGSLSQHF; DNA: TGTGCCATCAGTGAGTCCGGCAGGGACGGGAGTTTGTCCCAGCATTTT
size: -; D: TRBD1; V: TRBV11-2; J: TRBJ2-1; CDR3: CASSPTTGPYNEQFF; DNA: TGTGCCAGCAGCCCTACGACAGGGCCCTACAATGAGCAGTTCTTC